The 13 T cell receptor beta chains reported below all come from one sample, sequenced in a study of long-term antiretroviral therapy in people with HIV. Runs used v3.0 of the immunoSEQ assay and were done at survey level. Clones were sequenced by immunoSEQ multiplex PCR, and TCRdb holds only the in-frame ones, with some missing. The table lists 25,000 to 35,000 clones, approximately 97% of them singletons. Here the sequenced sample was unsorted PBMCs, taken 6.9 years after starting antiretroviral therapy. The receptors here all came from a young man with HIV.

The V call is TRBV29-1, the J call TRBJ2-7; 10 bases match TRBD1. CDR1 is SQVTM, CDR2 ANQGSEA, per germline. J gave up 6 bases and V 8 bases, and 7 bases lay outside the gene matches. CDR3 length equals 12 residues. In nucleotides, the CDR3 is TGCAGCATAGGGACAGGGGTCAGCGAGCAGTACTTC. This encodes CSIGTGVSEQYF.

The chain joins TRBV7-2 to TRBJ2-3; 11 nucleotides match TRBD1. Germline V lookup: CDR1 SGHTA, CDR2 FQGNSA. Losses at the gene ends were 3 bases for V and 5 bases for J; bases not matched to a gene: 4. This CDR3 comprises 15 residues. The CDR3 bases are TGTGCCAGCAGCTTGGGACAGGGGGTTGGAGATACGCAGTATTTT. Translation gives CASSLGQGVGDTQYF.

J is TRBJ1-1 and V is TRBV4-3; a possible D gene is TRBD1 (5 bases). Germline CDR1 LGHNA, CDR2 YSLEER. V lost 3 bases and J 0 bases, leaving 8 bases between the germline ends. CDR3 size: 14 residues. The CDR3 DNA is TGCGCCAGCAGCCAGGACACTTTGAACACTGAAGCTTTCTTT. Encoded protein: CASSQDTLNTEAFF.

V gene TRBV29-1 combines with J gene TRBJ2-5; a possible D gene is TRBD1 (6 bases). The V gene's germline CDR1 is SQVTM and CDR2 ANQGSEA. V was clipped by 5 bases and J by 3 bases, with 10 bases between them. CDR3 length equals 12 residues. DNA for the CDR3: TGCAGCGTTCGAAAGGGGGAAGAGACCCAGTACTTC. It is translated as CSVRKGEETQYF.

The chain recombines TRBV9 with TRBJ2-6; perhaps D is TRBD1 or TRBD2 (5 bases each). V shed 4 bases and J shed 0 bases, with 17 bases lying between them. Germline CDR1 is SGDLS and CDR2 is YYNGEE. The CDR3 totals 18 residues. CDR3 nucleotide sequence: TGTGCCAGCAGCCCGAGTGGGGGACCCAGCTCTGGGGCCAACGTCCTGACTTTC. Amino acid sequence: CASSPSGGPSSGANVLTF.

This chain uses TRBV10-2 with TRBJ1-2; D is unclear. CDR3 size: 14 residues. Germline CDR1 WSHSY, CDR2 SAAADI. V dropped 0 bases and J dropped 2 bases, with 7 bases sitting between them. This chain's CDR3 is CASSESAANYGYTF. DNA of the CDR3: TGCGCCAGCAGTGAGTCCGCGGCGAACTATGGCTACACCTTC.

V gene TRBV7-2 combines with J gene TRBJ1-4; tentatively, D is TRBD1 (6 bases). V was pared by 5 bases and J by 7 bases, with 14 bases between. This CDR3 has 14 amino acids. Germline V lookup: CDR1 SGHTA, CDR2 FQGNSA. Written as DNA, the CDR3 is TGTGCCAGCAGCCCACCGGGAGGGGGTGAAAAACTGTTTTTT. It yields the protein CASSPPGGGEKLFF.

In this sample, this clone turned up once. The chain uses TRBV7-3 and TRBJ2-1; 7 nucleotides align to TRBD1. Germline-derived CDR1 and CDR2 are SGHTA and FQGTGA. The J segment lost 10 bases and the V segment lost 4 bases, leaving 13 bases of the junction unmatched. The length of the CDR3 is 15 residues. The CDR3 protein is CASSSTGVGPWEQFF. In nucleotides, the CDR3 is TGTGCCAGCAGCTCCACAGGGGTGGGCCCATGGGAGCAGTTCTTC. The whole variable domain, remainder taken from reference TRBV7-3 and TRBJ2-1, is GAGVSQTPSNKVTEKGKYVELRCDPISGHTALYWYRQSLGQGPEFLIYFQGTGAADDSGLPNDRFFAVRPEGSVSTLKIQRTERGDSAVYLCASSSTGVGPWEQFFGPGTRLTVL.

The chain recombines TRBV30 with TRBJ1-2, with 8 bases identical to TRBD1. Germline V gives CDR1 GTSNPN, CDR2 SVGIG (reference sequence). CDR3 length: 13 amino acids. J gave up 7 bases and V 5 bases, and 9 bases lay outside the gene matches. The chain's CDR3 is CAWAETGDSGYTF. CDR3 nucleotide sequence: TGTGCCTGGGCCGAGACAGGGGATTCTGGCTACACCTTC. The entire variable domain, with the rest obtained from reference TRBV30 and TRBJ1-2, is as follows: SQTIHQWPATLVQPVGSPLSLECTVEGTSNPNLYWYRQAAGRGLQLLFYSVGIGQISSEVPQNLSASRPQDRQFILSSKKLLLSDSGFYLCAWAETGDSGYTFGSGTRLTVV.

The chain uses TRBV7-9 and TRBJ1-6; 7 bases are a match to TRBD1. This CDR3 has 14 amino acids. V gave up 5 bases and J gave up 14 bases; unmatched junction bases: 12. Looked up from germline, CDR1 is SEHNR and CDR2 is FQNEAQ (reference sequence). The CDR3 DNA reads TGTGCCAGCAGCCCAGGGACAGCCTTTCGGTCCCTCCACTTT. Translation: CASSPGTAFRSLHF.

The chain combines TRBV5-6 with TRBJ2-7; 7 nucleotides agree with TRBD2. The CDR3 length is 14 residues. After removal of 1 base from V and 4 bases from J, the junction contained 5 bases not matched to a gene. CDR1 SGHDT and CDR2 YYEEEE come from the germline V gene. CDR3 in amino acids: CASSLWPGGYEQYF. CDR3 nucleotides: TGTGCCAGCAGCTTGTGGCCGGGAGGATACGAGCAGTACTTC.

This clone has just one count. V is TRBV6-1 and J is TRBJ2-7; D remains unclear. The CDR3 is 13 amino acids. The germline CDR1 and CDR2 sequences are MNHNS and SASEGT. The V end lost 0 bases, the J end lost 2 bases, and 5 bases lay between the germline ends. The DNA of the CDR3 is TGTGCCAGCAGTGAAGCTCCAACCTACGAGCAGTACTTC. Translating it yields CASSEAPTYEQYF.

The chain joins TRBV5-1 to TRBJ2-5, with D unclear. This CDR3 contains 13 residues. Germline assignment: CDR1 SGHRS and CDR2 YFSETQ. V lost 5 bases to trimming and J lost 2 bases, with 10 bases between them. In DNA form, the CDR3 reads TGCGCCAGCAGTTCGGGCGTACAAGAGACCCAGTACTTC. Translating gives CASSSGVQETQYF.